This T cell receptor beta chain came from a study of brain T cells in children with intractable seizures. This table comes from immunoSEQ multiplex PCR, and its TCRdb copy is limited to in-frame clones, with some not included. Among tens of thousands of clones listed, about 90% were seen once. V lost 2 bases to trimming and J lost 3 bases; unmatched junction nucleotides: 1. Germline CDR1 is KGHSH and CDR2 is LQKENI. CDR3 length: 15 residues. Study-wide findings and caveats: Clones missing pre-surgery may reflect undersampling of that blood sample. Only CDR3 sequence similarity suggested viral specificity, without known HCMV serostatus.

This clone was counted once. Its antigen is not identified. The chain carries TRBV18 and TRBJ1-5; 10 bases match TRBD1. The sample in question was peripheral blood, obtained at surgery. The receptor was derived from a girl aged 2 to 9 with Rasmussen encephalitis and intractable seizures. In nucleotides, the CDR3 is TGTGCCAGCTCACCAGGACAGGGGGTCAATCAGCCCCAGCATTTT. Translating gives CASSPGQGVNQPQHF.